This TCR beta chain was documented in a study of tissue T cells after allogeneic stem cell transplantation. Study results and limitations: Motif-based clustering found tissue-specific repertoire signatures shared across patients, though few clones were shared.

Details on this clone: The target antigen is unknown. These gene names are mouse names. Read sequence stops 1 residue before the CDR3 end, and the germline J gene provides the missing end.

CDR3 sequences, V/J genes, frequencies and template counts came from survey-depth TCRbeta sequencing. Data came from immunoSEQ multiplex PCR; TCRdb stores just in-frame clones and leaves some out. The table includes approximately 47,000 clones, over 65% detected once. The CDR3 contains 15 residues. Looked up from germline, CDR1 is GKSSPN and CDR2 is SITVG. The V gene end was trimmed by 3 bases and the J gene end by 1 base; junction bases not matched to a gene: 2. Sample: sorted cells pooled from one or two spleens. The chain links TRBV31 to TRBJ2-3; 12 positions match TRBD2. The sequence derives from a pool of C57BL/6 mice in good health. The covered CDR3 bases are TGTGCCTGGAGCGGACTGGGGGGGGGTGCAGAAACGCTGTAT. Amino acid sequence: CAWSGLGGGAETLY. The entire CDR3 reads CAWSGLGGGAETLYF.